Shown below are 24 T cell receptor beta chains from a single sample sequenced in a study of blood T cell repertoires in COVID-19. Some clones are missing from TCRdb's copy, which holds only in-frame ones; the method was immunoSEQ multiplex PCR. The profile covers 65,000 or so clones, with approximately 75% appearing a single time and about 15% taken by the ten largest. Input material: peripheral blood. The receptors were gathered from a man aged 80 or over with acute or convalescent COVID-19.

V and J are TRBV6-5 and TRBJ2-3, with D possibly being TRBD2 (5 bases). Germline CDR1 and CDR2: MNHEY and SVGAGI. The CDR3 totals 14 residues. V lost 7 bases to trimming and J lost 6 bases, with 17 bases between them. The CDR3 loop is CASKESGLGDTQYF. CDR3 DNA: TGTGCCAGCAAAGAGTCCGGACTGGGGGATACGCAGTATTTT.

This clone was observed a few times. The rearrangement links TRBV7-9 to TRBJ1-4; D gene ambiguous. Germline CDR1 SEHNR, CDR2 FQNEAQ (reference sequence). CDR3 length equals 15 residues. V lost 4 bases to trimming and J lost 4 bases, with 13 bases between them. The CDR3 here is CASSSPSGFNEKLFF. Written as DNA, the CDR3 is TGTGCCAGCAGCTCCCCCTCAGGATTTAATGAAAAACTGTTTTTT.

V gene TRBV15 combines with J gene TRBJ2-2, with a tentative D call TRBD1 (6 bases). The length of the CDR3 is 17 residues. CDR1 is LNHNV and CDR2 is YYDKDF in the germline V gene (reference sequence). V lost 5 bases and J lost 1, with 17 bases in between. In DNA form, the CDR3 reads TGTGCCACCAGCGGAAGGTTACAGGGTTGGAACACCGGGGAGCTGTTTTTT. Its protein is CATSGRLQGWNTGELFF.

The chain combines TRBV10-2 with TRBJ2-4; D remains ambiguous. CDR3 length equals 16 residues. Germline values: CDR1 WSHSY, CDR2 SAAADI. Trimming took 4 bases from V and 0 from J, leaving 13 bases between them. The CDR3 loop reads CASSVVRPLAKNIQYF. The CDR3 coding sequence is TGCGCCAGCAGTGTCGTGAGGCCTCTAGCCAAAAACATTCAGTACTTC.

The gene calls are TRBV6-2 or TRBV6-3 and TRBJ2-7, with 9 bases that match TRBD1. V lost 6 bases to trimming and J lost 6 bases; unmatched junction nucleotides: 12. This CDR3 contains 15 residues. Germline V gene lookup returns CDR1 MNHEY and CDR2 SVGEGT. CDR3 sequence reads: CASSLQTGGRLEQYF. The CDR3 DNA sequence: TGTGCCAGCAGCCTCCAGACAGGGGGTAGGCTCGAGCAGTACTTC.

The chain combines TRBV29-1 with TRBJ1-4, with D tentatively TRBD1 (5 bases). The CDR3 is 14 amino acids. V was cut by 3 bases and J by 7 bases, with 15 bases left in between. Per germline, CDR1 SQVTM and CDR2 ANQGSEA. CDR3 residues: CSVEVAGFREKLFF. As DNA, the CDR3 is TGCAGCGTTGAGGTGGCAGGGTTCCGTGAAAAACTGTTTTTT.

The CDR3 reads CASSESQGAMNTEAFF. In DNA form, the CDR3 reads TGCGCCAGCAGTGAGTCGCAGGGGGCAATGAACACTGAAGCTTTCTTT. V and J are TRBV10-1 and TRBJ1-1, with 8 positions matching TRBD1. The trim removed 0 bases at V and 0 bases at J, leaving 3 bases unmatched. The CDR3 is 16 residues long. In germline, CDR1 is WNHNN, CDR2 SYGVQD (reference sequence).

This sequence joins TRBV25-1 and TRBJ2-2, with 8 bases identical to TRBD1. There are 14 residues in the CDR3. After removal of 8 bases from V and 0 bases from J, the junction contained 2 bases not matched to a gene. Germline V gene data show CDR1 as MGHDK and CDR2 as SYGVNS. The CDR3 region is CASGTGANTGELFF. As DNA, the CDR3 is TGTGCCAGCGGGACAGGCGCGAACACCGGGGAGCTGTTTTTT.

The chain has TRBV2 and TRBJ1-5, with TRBD1 matching 7 bases. In germline, CDR1 is SNHLY, CDR2 FYNNEI. Trimming at V came to 7 bases and at J to 4 bases, leaving 13 bases not matched to a gene. This CDR3 comprises 16 residues. The CDR3 DNA reads TGTGCCAGCACCCTTCGACAGGGAACAAGGAATCAGCCCCAGCATTTT. This encodes CASTLRQGTRNQPQHF.

J is TRBJ1-6 and V is TRBV10-2; unclear D gene. The CDR3 has 12 residues. Germline CDR1 reads WSHSY; CDR2 reads SAAADI. The germline V and J ends were trimmed by 7 bases and 7 bases, with 8 bases remaining between them. The DNA of the CDR3 is TGCGCCAGCAAGGCAGCGAATTCACCCCTCCACTTT. This codes for CASKAANSPLHF.

The V and J genes are TRBV9 and TRBJ1-6, with a tentative D call TRBD1 (6 bases). The CDR3 runs to 16 residues. V was cut by 0 bases and J by 5 bases, with 12 bases left in between. From germline, CDR1 is SGDLS and CDR2 YYNGEE. This chain's CDR3 is CASSVERTGNNSPLHF. CDR3 DNA sequence: TGTGCCAGCAGCGTAGAGCGAACAGGGAATAATTCACCCCTCCACTTT.

This clone was seen a handful of times. V and J are TRBV29-1 and TRBJ2-5; tentatively, D is TRBD1 (6 bases). Germline values: CDR1 SQVTM, CDR2 ANQGSEA. The length of the CDR3 is 14 residues. The V end lost 2 bases, the J end lost 7 bases, and 17 bases lay between the germline ends. CDR3 DNA: TGCAGCGTTGAATCGGCCAGGGGATTGGTGACCCAGTACTTC. Its translation is CSVESARGLVTQYF.

The J gene is TRBJ1-2, the V gene TRBV2; weak D call: TRBD1 (6 bases). CDR1 is SNHLY and CDR2 is FYNNEI in the germline V gene. There are 13 residues in the CDR3. The V end was cut by 7 bases, the J end by 8 bases, with 17 bases between. The CDR3, as DNA: TGTGCCAGCACTATGGATCGTGGGGGCGGCTACACCTTC. This codes for CASTMDRGGGYTF.

The chain recombines TRBV6-5 with TRBJ1-1; D possibly corresponds to TRBD1 (5 bases). V gave up 2 bases and J gave up 4 bases, with 17 bases separating them. CDR1 is MNHEY, CDR2 SVGAGI, per germline. The CDR3 is 16 residues long. In nucleotides, the CDR3 is TGTGCCAGCAGTTACGAGCGGGGGTCGCGGGGCACTGAAGCTTTCTTT. Protein product: CASSYERGSRGTEAFF.

This chain joins TRBV10-3 and TRBJ1-5, with 8 positions matching TRBD1. Germline CDR1 is ENHRY and CDR2 is SYGVKD. The CDR3 sequence is 14 residues long. V trimming: 4 bases; J trimming: 9 bases; junction bases outside the gene matches: 8. The CDR3 here is CAISGQGTSLPQHF. The CDR3 DNA is TGTGCCATCAGTGGACAGGGGACAAGTCTGCCCCAGCATTTT.

This chain uses TRBV4-1 with TRBJ1-2; 12 nucleotides match TRBD1. Per the germline V gene, CDR1 is MGHRA and CDR2 is YSYEKL. Unmatched junction bases numbered 8, after V lost 0 bases and J lost 3 bases. The CDR3 contains 18 residues. The CDR3 region is CASSQDRWGTGGDYGYTF. Here the CDR3 DNA reads TGCGCCAGCAGCCAAGATCGGTGGGGGACAGGGGGCGACTATGGCTACACCTTC.

This chain links TRBV7-9 with TRBJ1-4, with D possibly TRBD1 on 5 matching bases. Trimming cost V 7 bases and J 3 bases, with 18 bases left between them. The CDR3 is 16 residues long. Germline CDR1 and CDR2: SEHNR and FQNEAQ (reference sequence). CDR3 loop: CASNRGNTPSNEKLFF. The CDR3 nucleotides read TGTGCCAGCAATAGGGGCAACACCCCCTCTAATGAAAAACTGTTTTTT.

This clone was found a few times. The J gene is TRBJ2-1, the V gene TRBV18; TRBD2 agrees at 13 bases. CDR1 and CDR2 from the germline V gene are KGHSH and LQKENI. Unmatched junction bases numbered 5, after V lost 4 bases and J lost 8 bases. The CDR3 is 15 amino acids. The CDR3 DNA follows: TGTGCCAGCTCACGGACTAGCGGGGGCGGGGATGAGCAGTTCTTC. As protein: CASSRTSGGGDEQFF.

The V and J genes are TRBV29-1 and TRBJ2-2; TRBD2 agrees at 7 bases. Trimming took 4 bases from V and 5 from J; bases not matched to a gene: 10. Germline V gene sequence: CDR1 SQVTM, CDR2 ANQGSEA. There are 15 residues in the CDR3. The CDR3 region is CSVGAGDPKTGELFF. The CDR3 coding sequence is TGCAGCGTTGGTGCGGGAGATCCAAAGACCGGGGAGCTGTTTTTT.

The chain has TRBV11-3 and TRBJ2-1; the D gene is possibly TRBD2 (6 bases). The CDR3 consists of 15 residues. CDR1 SGHNT and CDR2 YENEEA come from the germline V gene. V was shortened by 1 base and J by 5 bases, with 12 bases between the two germline ends. CDR3 loop: CASSLVRGLHNEQFF. The CDR3 region has the DNA TGTGCCAGCAGCTTAGTGCGGGGCCTGCACAATGAGCAGTTCTTC. The whole variable domain, remainder taken from reference TRBV11-3 and TRBJ2-1, is EAGVVQSPRYKIIEKKQPVAFWCNPISGHNTLYWYLQNLGQGPELLIRYENEEAVDDSQLPKDRFSAERLKGVDSTLKIQPAELGDSAVYLCASSLVRGLHNEQFFGPGTRLTVL.

Here the CDR3 reads CASSPRGTGEGQPQHF. The CDR3 DNA sequence: TGTGCCAGCTCACCTCGCGGGACAGGGGAGGGTCAGCCCCAGCATTTT. The rearrangement joins TRBV18 to TRBJ1-5; 10 nucleotides align to TRBD1. Germline values: CDR1 KGHSH, CDR2 LQKENI. Germline trimming cut 3 bases from V and 6 bases from J; bases unmatched to any gene: 8. The CDR3 is 16 residues long.

This clone was recorded only once. Other DNA sequences in the same sample also yield this CDR3. The V and J genes are TRBV2 and TRBJ1-4; a weak D match, TRBD1 (6 bases). Germline V gives CDR1 SNHLY, CDR2 FYNNEI. This CDR3 region has 13 residues. V dropped 6 bases and J dropped 8 bases, with 13 bases sitting between them. CDR3 region: CASSQQGGEKLFF. As DNA, the CDR3 is TGTGCCAGCAGCCAACAGGGTGGGGAAAAACTGTTTTTT.

The chain is built from TRBV20-1 and TRBJ1-5; D unresolved. CDR3 length equals 13 residues. Trimming pared 3 bases from V and 7 bases from J, leaving 13 bases between. Germline-derived CDR1 and CDR2 are DFQATT and SNEGSKA (reference sequence). The CDR3 DNA sequence: TGCAGTGCTAGTCCCCTCGTTATGCAGCCCCAGCATTTT. This gives the protein CSASPLVMQPQHF.

This clone was seen only a few times. This rearrangement joins TRBV7-6 to TRBJ2-1; 9 nucleotides agree with TRBD2. V shed 0 bases and J 0 bases; nucleotides not matched to a gene: 0. Germline V gene sequence: CDR1 SGHVS, CDR2 FNYEAQ. The CDR3 spans 16 residues. CDR3 in DNA: TGTGCCAGCAGCTTAGCGACTAGCGGCTCCTACAATGAGCAGTTCTTC. Translated: CASSLATSGSYNEQFF.